One and the same sample provided the 7 T cell receptor beta chains below, sequenced in a study of blood T cell repertoires in COVID-19. Assay: immunoSEQ multiplex PCR; the TCRdb copy retains only in-frame clones and omits some. Of roughly 190,000 clones in the sample, roughly 85% were seen once. Sequencing was done on a sample of peripheral blood. The receptors were gathered from a man in his sixties with active or convalescent COVID-19.

V gene TRBV12-3 or TRBV12-4 combines with J gene TRBJ1-3; 7 bases are a match to TRBD1. CDR3 length equals 13 residues. With V trimmed by 5 bases and J by 11 bases, 9 bases remained unmatched. CDR3 DNA: TGTGCCAGCAGTCCCCACGGACAGGCTTCCATATATTTT. The encoded protein is CASSPHGQASIYF.

V is TRBV10-3 and J is TRBJ1-3; TRBD1 might be the D (6 bases). CDR1 is ENHRY, CDR2 SYGVKD, per germline. There are 13 residues in the CDR3. Trimming cost V 7 bases and J 2 bases, with 9 bases left between them. The CDR3 region is CAITGTPGNTIYF. The CDR3 coding sequence is TGTGCCATCACTGGGACACCTGGAAACACCATATATTTT.

The chain recombines TRBV19 with TRBJ1-1; D unclear. This CDR3 has 15 amino acids. Deletions cut 5 bases from V and 6 bases from J, with 19 bases between. Germline CDR1 LNHDA, CDR2 SQIVND (reference sequence). CDR3 residues: CASSPTVRGAAEAFF. CDR3 nucleotides: TGTGCCAGTAGTCCGACCGTCCGGGGAGCAGCTGAAGCTTTCTTT.

This chain uses TRBV5-4 with TRBJ2-3; 8 bases are shared with TRBD2. The CDR3 consists of 17 residues. J was trimmed by 3 bases and V by 1 base; bases with no gene match: 10. Germline V gives CDR1 SGHNT, CDR2 YYREEE (reference sequence). The CDR3, as DNA: TGTGCCAGCAGCTTGATTTCCGGGACTAGATCGACAGATACGCAGTATTTT. Amino acids: CASSLISGTRSTDTQYF.

V usage is TRBV2 and J usage is TRBJ1-3; D may be TRBD1 (6 bases). The CDR3 sequence is 11 residues long. In germline, CDR1 is SNHLY, CDR2 FYNNEI. The V end was cut by 6 bases, the J end by 7 bases, with 7 bases between. Here the CDR3 DNA reads TGTGCCAGCAGAAGGGGGAACACCATATATTTT. Translating gives CASRRGNTIYF. Full variable domain (missing parts from reference TRBV2 and TRBJ1-3): EPEVTQTPSHQVTQMGQEVILRCVPISNHLYFYWYRQILGQKVEFLVSFYNNEISEKSEIFDDQFSVERPDGSNFTLKIRSTKLEDSAMYFCASRRGNTIYFGEGSWLTVV.

The rearrangement links TRBV18 to TRBJ1-2, with 8 positions matching TRBD1. The CDR3 contains 13 residues. The germline CDR1 and CDR2 sequences are KGHSH and LQKENI. The ends lost 5 bases at V and 8 bases at J; junction bases unmatched: 7. The CDR3 coding sequence is TGTGCCAGCTCATCAGACCAGGGGGCCGGCTACACCTTC. It encodes CASSSDQGAGYTF.

The gene calls are TRBV4-1 and TRBJ1-4; 7 bases match TRBD1. CDR3 length: 19 amino acids. V lost 0 bases to trimming and J lost 0 bases; unmatched junction nucleotides: 10. Germline V gene data show CDR1 as MGHRA and CDR2 as YSYEKL. As DNA, the CDR3 is TGCGCCAGCAGCCAAGATAGAGGAGGGGGCCCTGCAACTAATGAAAAACTGTTTTTT. This translates into CASSQDRGGGPATNEKLFF.